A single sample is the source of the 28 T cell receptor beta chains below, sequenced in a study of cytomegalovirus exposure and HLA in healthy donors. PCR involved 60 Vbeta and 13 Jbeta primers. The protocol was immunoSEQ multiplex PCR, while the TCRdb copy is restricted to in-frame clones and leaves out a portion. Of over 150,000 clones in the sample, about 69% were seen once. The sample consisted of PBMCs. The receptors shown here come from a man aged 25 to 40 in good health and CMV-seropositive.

CDR3 loop: CASSPLSGATSTDTQYF. The DNA for the CDR3 is TGTGCCAGCAGCCCTTTGAGCGGGGCCACTAGCACAGATACGCAGTATTTT. The chain has TRBV28 and TRBJ2-3; 7 bases align to TRBD2. Trimming took 6 bases from V and 0 from J; bases not matched to a gene: 12. Per the germline V gene, CDR1 is MDHEN and CDR2 is SYDVKM. The CDR3 is made up of 17 amino acids.

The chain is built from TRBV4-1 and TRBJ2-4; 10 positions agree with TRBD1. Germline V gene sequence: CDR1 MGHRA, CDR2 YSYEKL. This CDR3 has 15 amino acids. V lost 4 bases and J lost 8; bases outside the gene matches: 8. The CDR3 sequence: CASSPSTGGKDIQYF. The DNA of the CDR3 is TGCGCCAGCAGCCCCTCGACAGGGGGCAAGGACATTCAGTACTTC.

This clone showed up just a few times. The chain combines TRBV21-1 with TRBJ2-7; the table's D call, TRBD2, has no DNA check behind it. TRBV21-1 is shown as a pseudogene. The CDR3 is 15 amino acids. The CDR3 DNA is TGTGCCAGCAGCAAAATTGCGGGGCGTGGGAACGAGCAGTACTTC. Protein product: CASSKIAGRGNEQYF.

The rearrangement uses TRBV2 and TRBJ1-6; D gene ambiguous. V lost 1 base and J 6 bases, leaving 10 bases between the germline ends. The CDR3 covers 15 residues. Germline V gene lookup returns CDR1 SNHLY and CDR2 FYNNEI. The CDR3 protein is CASSEVEGGNSPLHF. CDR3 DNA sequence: TGTGCCAGCAGTGAAGTCGAGGGCGGTAATTCACCCCTCCACTTT.

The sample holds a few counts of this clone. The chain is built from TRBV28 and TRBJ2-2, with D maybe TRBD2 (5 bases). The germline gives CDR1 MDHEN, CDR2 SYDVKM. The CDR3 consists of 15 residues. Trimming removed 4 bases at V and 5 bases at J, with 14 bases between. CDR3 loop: CASSYEGTRTGELFF. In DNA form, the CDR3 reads TGTGCCAGCAGTTACGAGGGAACGAGAACCGGGGAGCTGTTTTTT.

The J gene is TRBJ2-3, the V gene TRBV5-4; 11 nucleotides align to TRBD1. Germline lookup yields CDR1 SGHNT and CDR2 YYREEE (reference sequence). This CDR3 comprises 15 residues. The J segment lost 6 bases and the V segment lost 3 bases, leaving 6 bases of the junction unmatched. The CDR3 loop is CASSYGQGAGDTQYF. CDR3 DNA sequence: TGTGCCAGCAGCTACGGACAGGGGGCTGGGGATACGCAGTATTTT.

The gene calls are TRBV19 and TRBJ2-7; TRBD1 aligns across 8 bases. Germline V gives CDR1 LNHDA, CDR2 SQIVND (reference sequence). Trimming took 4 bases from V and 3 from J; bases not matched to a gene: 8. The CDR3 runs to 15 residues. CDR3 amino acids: CASSTSSGQGYEQYF. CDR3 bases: TGTGCCAGTAGTACCTCGTCAGGACAGGGCTACGAGCAGTACTTC.

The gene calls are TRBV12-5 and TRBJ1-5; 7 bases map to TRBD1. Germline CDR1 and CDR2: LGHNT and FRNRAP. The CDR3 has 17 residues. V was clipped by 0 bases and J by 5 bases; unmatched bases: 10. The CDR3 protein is CASGLVLGRGADQPQHF. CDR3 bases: TGTGCTAGTGGTTTGGTACTGGGCAGGGGGGCTGATCAGCCCCAGCATTTT. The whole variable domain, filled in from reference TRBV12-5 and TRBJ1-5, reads DARVTQTPRHKVTEMGQEVTMRCQPILGHNTVFWYRQTMMQGLELLAYFRNRAPLDDSGMPKDRFSAEMPDATLATLKIQPSEPRDSAVYFCASGLVLGRGADQPQHFGDGTRLSIL.

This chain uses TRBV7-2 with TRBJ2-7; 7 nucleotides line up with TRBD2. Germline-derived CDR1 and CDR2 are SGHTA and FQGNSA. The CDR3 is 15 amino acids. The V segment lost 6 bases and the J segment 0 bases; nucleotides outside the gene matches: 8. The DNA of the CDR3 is TGTGCCAGCAGTCGGGGGGTAGCGGCCTCCTACGAGCAGTACTTC. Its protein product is CASSRGVAASYEQYF. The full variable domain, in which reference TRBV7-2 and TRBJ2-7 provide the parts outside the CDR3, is GAGVSQSPSNKVTEKGKDVELRCDPISGHTALYWYRQSLGQGLEFLIYFQGNSAPDKSGLPSDRFSAERTGGSVSTLTIQRTQQEDSAVYLCASSRGVAASYEQYFGPGTRLTVT.

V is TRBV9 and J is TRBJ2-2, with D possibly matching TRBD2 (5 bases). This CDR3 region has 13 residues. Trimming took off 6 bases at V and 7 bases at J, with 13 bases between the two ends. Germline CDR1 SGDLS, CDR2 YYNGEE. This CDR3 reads CASTPRGDGELFF. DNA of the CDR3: TGTGCCAGCACCCCCCGGGGAGACGGGGAGCTGTTTTTT.

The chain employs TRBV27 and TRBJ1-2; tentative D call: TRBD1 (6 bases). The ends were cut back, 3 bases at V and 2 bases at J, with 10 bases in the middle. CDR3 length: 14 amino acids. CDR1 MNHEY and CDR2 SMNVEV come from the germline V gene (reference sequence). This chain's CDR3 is CASSLDRRNYGYTF. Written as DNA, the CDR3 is TGTGCCAGCAGTTTGGACAGAAGAAACTATGGCTACACCTTC.

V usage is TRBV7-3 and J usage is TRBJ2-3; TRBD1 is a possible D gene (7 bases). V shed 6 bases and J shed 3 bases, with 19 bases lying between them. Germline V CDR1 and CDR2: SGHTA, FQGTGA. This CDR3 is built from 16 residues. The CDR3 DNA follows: TGTGCCAGCAGTTTCCCCCCAGGGGGGAGGACAGATACGCAGTATTTT. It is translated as CASSFPPGGRTDTQYF.

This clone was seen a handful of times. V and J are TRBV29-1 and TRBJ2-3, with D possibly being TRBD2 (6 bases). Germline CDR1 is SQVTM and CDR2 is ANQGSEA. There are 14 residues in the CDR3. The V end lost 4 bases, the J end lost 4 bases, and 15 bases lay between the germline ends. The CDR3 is CSVGGVSGADTQYF. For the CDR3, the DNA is TGCAGCGTTGGGGGGGTGTCGGGTGCAGATACGCAGTATTTT.

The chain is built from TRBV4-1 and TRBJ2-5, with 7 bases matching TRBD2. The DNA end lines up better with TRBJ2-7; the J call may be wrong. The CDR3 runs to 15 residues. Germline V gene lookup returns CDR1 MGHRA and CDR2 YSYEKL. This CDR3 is CASSQEGGRFYEQYF. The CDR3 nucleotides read TGCGCCAGCAGCCAAGAGGGCGGGAGATTCTACGAGCAGTACTTC.

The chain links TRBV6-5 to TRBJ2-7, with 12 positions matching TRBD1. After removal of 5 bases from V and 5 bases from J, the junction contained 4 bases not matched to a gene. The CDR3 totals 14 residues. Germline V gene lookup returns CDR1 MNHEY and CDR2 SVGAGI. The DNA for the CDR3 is TGTGCCAGCAGTCGGGACAGGGGGCAGCACGAGCAGTACTTC. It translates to CASSRDRGQHEQYF.

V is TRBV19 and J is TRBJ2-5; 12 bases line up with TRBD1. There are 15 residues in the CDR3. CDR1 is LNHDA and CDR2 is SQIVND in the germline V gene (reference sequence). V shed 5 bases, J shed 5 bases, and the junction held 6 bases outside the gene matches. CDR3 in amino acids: CASSFGTGGRETQYF. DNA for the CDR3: TGTGCCAGTAGTTTCGGGACAGGGGGCCGTGAGACCCAGTACTTC.

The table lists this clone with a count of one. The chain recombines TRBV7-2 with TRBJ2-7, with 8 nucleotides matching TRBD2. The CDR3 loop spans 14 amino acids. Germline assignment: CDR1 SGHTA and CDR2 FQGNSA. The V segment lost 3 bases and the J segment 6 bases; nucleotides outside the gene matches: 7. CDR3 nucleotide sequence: TGTGCCAGCAGCTTCGGGGGGGGGAGTTTCGAGCAGTACTTC. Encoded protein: CASSFGGGSFEQYF.

The CDR3 spells CASSPYTSGIGRNIQYF. The CDR3 DNA reads TGTGCCAGCAGTCCCTACACTAGCGGGATCGGAAGAAACATTCAGTACTTC. The chain carries TRBV27 and TRBJ2-4; TRBD2 matches 10 bases. This CDR3 has 17 amino acids. Germline assignment: CDR1 MNHEY and CDR2 SMNVEV (reference sequence). V gave up 5 bases and J gave up 6 bases; unmatched junction bases: 13.

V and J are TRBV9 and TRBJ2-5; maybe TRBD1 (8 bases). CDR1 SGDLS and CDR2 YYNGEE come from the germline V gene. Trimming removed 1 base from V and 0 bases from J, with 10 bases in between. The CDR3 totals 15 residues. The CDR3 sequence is CASSVTGGDQETQYF. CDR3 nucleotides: TGTGCCAGCAGCGTAACAGGGGGGGACCAAGAGACCCAGTACTTC.

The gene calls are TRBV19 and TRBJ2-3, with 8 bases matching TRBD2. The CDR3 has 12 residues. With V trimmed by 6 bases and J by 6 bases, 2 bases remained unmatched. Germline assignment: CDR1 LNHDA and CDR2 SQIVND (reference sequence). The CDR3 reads CASRASGDTQYF. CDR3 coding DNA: TGTGCCAGTAGGGCTAGCGGGGATACGCAGTATTTT.

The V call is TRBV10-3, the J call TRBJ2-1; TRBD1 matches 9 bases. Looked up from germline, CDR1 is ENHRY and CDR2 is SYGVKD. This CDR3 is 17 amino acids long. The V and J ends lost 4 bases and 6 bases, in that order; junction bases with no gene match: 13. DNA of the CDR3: TGTGCCATCAGTGGCTCGTACCGGGACAGGGAAGGCAATGAGCAGTTCTTC. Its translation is CAISGSYRDREGNEQFF.

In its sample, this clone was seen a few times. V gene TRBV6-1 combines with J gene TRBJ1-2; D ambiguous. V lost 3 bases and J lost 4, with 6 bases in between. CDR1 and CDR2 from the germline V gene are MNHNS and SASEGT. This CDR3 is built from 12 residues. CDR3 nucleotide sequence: TGTGCCAGCAGTGACAATAGCTATGGCTACACCTTC. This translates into CASSDNSYGYTF.

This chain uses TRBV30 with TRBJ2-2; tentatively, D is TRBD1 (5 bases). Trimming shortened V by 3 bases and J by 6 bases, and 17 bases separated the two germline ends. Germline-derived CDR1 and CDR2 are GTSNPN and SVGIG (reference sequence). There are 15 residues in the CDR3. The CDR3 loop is CAWRKAGINAGELFF. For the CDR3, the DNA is TGTGCCTGGAGGAAGGCAGGGATCAACGCCGGGGAGCTGTTTTTT.

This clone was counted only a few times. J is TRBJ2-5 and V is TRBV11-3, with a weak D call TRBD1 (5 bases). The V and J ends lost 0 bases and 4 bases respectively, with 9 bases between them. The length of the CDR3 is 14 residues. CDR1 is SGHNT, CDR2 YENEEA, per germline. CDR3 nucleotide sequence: TGTGCCAGCAGCTTAGACCCAGGGTCAGAGACCCAGTACTTC. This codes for CASSLDPGSETQYF.

CDR3 DNA sequence: TGTGCCAGCAGCTTGGAGGCGGGGGGGCGCACCGGGGAGCTGTTTTTT. Protein product: CASSLEAGGRTGELFF. This chain connects TRBV5-4 to TRBJ2-2; 9 positions agree with TRBD2. V lost 0 bases to trimming and J lost 4 bases; unmatched junction nucleotides: 4. This CDR3 contains 16 residues. Germline lookup yields CDR1 SGHNT and CDR2 YYREEE (reference sequence). Looking up the rest from reference TRBV5-4 and TRBJ2-2 gives the full variable domain: ETGVTQSPTHLIKTRGQQVTLRCSSQSGHNTVSWYQQALGQGPQFIFQYYREEENGRGNFPPRFSGLQFPNYSSELNVNALELDDSALYLCASSLEAGGRTGELFFGEGSRLTVL.

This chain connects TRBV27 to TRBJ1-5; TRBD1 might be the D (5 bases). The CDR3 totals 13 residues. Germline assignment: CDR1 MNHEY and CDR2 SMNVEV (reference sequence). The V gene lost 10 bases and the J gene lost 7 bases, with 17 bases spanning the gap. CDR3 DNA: TGTGCCAATAGTTCCCGGGGGGACCAGCCCCAGCATTTT. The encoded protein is CANSSRGDQPQHF.

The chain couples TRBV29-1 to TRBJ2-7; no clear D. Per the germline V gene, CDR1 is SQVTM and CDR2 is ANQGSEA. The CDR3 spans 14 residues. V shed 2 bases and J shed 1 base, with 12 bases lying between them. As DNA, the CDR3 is TGCAGCGTTGAATCCCGCGCGGAGTCCTACGAGCAGTACTTC. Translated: CSVESRAESYEQYF.

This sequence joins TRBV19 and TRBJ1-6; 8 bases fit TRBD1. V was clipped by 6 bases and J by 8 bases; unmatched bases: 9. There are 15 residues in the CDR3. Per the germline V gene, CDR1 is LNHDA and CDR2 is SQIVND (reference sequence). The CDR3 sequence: CASRRQGLLDSPLHF. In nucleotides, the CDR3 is TGTGCCAGTAGAAGACAGGGGCTGTTGGATTCACCCCTCCACTTT.